The source of this T cell receptor beta chain is a study of T-cell memory formation after mild COVID-19. Looking at the study overall: Largely, the TCR clusters proved donor specific.

With regard to this clonotype: The antigen is not known.

Broader study findings: Nothing confirmed that second-wave clones peaking on day 37 were specific for SARS-CoV-2.

J lost 3 bases, V lost 3 bases, and 5 bases had no gene match. This CDR3 is 14 amino acids long. Germline assignment: CDR1 SGHRS and CDR2 YFSETQ. TCRdb passed the 5' RACE reads through MiXCR, listing each CDR3 protein once. Among 250,000 to 350,000 distinct CDR3 sequences listed, roughly 15% were seen once. The sequence came from a man younger than 30 who had mild COVID-19 (a few samples of this study predate the infection). Cell type and time point are not known. The chain links TRBV5-1 to TRBJ1-1; 7 bases align to TRBD1. The sample taken for sequencing was PBMCs or a T cell subset sorted from them (not recorded which). The CDR3 spells CASSSTGRDTEAFF. The DNA of the CDR3 is TGCGCCAGCAGCTCGACAGGGAGAGACACTGAAGCTTTCTTT.